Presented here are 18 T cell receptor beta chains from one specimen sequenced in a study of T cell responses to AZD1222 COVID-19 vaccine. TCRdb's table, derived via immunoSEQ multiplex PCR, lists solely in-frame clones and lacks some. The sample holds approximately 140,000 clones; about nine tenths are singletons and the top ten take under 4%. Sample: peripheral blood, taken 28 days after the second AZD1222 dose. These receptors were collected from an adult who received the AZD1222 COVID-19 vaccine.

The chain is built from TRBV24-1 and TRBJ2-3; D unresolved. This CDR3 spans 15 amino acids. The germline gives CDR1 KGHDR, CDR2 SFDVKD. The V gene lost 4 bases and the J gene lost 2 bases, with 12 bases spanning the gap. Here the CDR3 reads CATSDHLQDTDTQYF. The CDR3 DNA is TGTGCCACCAGTGACCATCTCCAAGACACAGATACGCAGTATTTT.

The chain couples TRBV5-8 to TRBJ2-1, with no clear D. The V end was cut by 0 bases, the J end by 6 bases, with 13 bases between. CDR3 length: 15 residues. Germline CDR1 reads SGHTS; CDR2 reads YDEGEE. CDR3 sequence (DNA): TGTGCCAGCAGCTTGGTCGGTAGGAGTGGCAATGAGCAGTTCTTC. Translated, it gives CASSLVGRSGNEQFF.

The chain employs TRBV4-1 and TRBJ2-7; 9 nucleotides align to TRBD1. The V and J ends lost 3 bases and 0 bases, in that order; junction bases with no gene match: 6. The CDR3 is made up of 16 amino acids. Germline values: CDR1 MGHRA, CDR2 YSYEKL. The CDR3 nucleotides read TGCGCCAGCAGCCAGGGTTTACAGGGGGCCTCCTACGAGCAGTACTTC. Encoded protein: CASSQGLQGASYEQYF.

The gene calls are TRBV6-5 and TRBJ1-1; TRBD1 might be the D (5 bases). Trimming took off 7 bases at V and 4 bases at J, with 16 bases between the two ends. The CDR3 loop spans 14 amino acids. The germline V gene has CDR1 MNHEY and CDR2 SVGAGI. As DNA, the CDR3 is TGTGCCAGCACCCAAATAGGGGTTACCACTGAAGCTTTCTTT. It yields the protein CASTQIGVTTEAFF.

The CDR3 reads CASGSGQGTDTQYF. The CDR3 region has the DNA TGTGCTAGTGGTTCTGGACAGGGGACAGATACGCAGTATTTT. V and J are TRBV12-5 and TRBJ2-3, with 9 bases identical to TRBD1. CDR1 is LGHNT and CDR2 is FRNRAP in the germline V gene. The CDR3 sequence is 14 residues long. The V gene end was trimmed by 4 bases and the J gene end by 3 bases; junction bases not matched to a gene: 2. Full variable domain (remainder filled in from reference TRBV12-5 and TRBJ2-3): DARVTQTPRHKVTEMGQEVTMRCQPILGHNTVFWYRQTMMQGLELLAYFRNRAPLDDSGMPKDRFSAEMPDATLATLKIQPSEPRDSAVYFCASGSGQGTDTQYFGPGTRLTVL.

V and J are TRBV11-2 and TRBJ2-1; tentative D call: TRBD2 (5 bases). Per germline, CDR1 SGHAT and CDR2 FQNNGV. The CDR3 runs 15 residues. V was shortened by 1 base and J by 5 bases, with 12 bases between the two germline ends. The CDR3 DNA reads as TGTGCCAGCAGCTTAGTACTTACTAGTAACAATGAGCAGTTCTTC. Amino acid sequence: CASSLVLTSNNEQFF.

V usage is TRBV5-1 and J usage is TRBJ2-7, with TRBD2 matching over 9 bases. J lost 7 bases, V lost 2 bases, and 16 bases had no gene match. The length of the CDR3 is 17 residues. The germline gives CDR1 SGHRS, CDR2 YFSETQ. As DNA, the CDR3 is TGCGCCAGCAGCTTCACCACCGGGACTAGCAGCTTGATTGAGCAGTACTTC. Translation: CASSFTTGTSSLIEQYF.

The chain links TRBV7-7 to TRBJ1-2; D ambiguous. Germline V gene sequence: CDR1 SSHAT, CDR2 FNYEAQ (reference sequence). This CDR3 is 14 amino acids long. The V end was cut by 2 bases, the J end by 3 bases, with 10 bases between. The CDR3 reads CASSLSWQYYGYTF. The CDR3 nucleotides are TGTGCCAGCAGCTTATCGTGGCAGTACTATGGCTACACCTTC. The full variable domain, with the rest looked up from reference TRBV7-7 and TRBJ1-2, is GAGVSQSPRYKVTKRGQDVTLRCDPISSHATLYWYQQALGQGPEFLTYFNYEAQPDKSGLPSDRFSAERPEGSISTLTIQRTEQRDSAMYRCASSLSWQYYGYTFGSGTRLTVV.

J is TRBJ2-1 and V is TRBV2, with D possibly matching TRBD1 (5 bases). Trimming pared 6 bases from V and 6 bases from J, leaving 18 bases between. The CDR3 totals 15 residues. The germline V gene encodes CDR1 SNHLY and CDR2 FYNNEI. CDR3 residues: CASRFRQGPANEQFF. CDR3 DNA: TGTGCCAGCAGGTTTAGGCAGGGCCCGGCCAATGAGCAGTTCTTC. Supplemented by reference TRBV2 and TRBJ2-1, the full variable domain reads EPEVTQTPSHQVTQMGQEVILRCVPISNHLYFYWYRQILGQKVEFLVSFYNNEISEKSEIFDDQFSVERPDGSNFTLKIRSTKLEDSAMYFCASRFRQGPANEQFFGPGTRLTVL.

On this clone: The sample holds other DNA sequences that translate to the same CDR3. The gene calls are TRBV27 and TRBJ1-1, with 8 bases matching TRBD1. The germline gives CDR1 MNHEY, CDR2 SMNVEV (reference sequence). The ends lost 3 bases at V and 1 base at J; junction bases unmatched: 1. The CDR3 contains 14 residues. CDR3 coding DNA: TGTGCCAGCAGTTTGACAGGGGAGAACACTGAAGCTTTCTTT. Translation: CASSLTGENTEAFF.

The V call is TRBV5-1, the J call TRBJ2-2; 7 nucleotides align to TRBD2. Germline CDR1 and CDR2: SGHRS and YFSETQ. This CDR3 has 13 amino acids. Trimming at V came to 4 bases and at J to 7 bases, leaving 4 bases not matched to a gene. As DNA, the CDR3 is TGCGCCAGCAGCCCGGGGGGTCACGGGGAGCTGTTTTTT. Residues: CASSPGGHGELFF.

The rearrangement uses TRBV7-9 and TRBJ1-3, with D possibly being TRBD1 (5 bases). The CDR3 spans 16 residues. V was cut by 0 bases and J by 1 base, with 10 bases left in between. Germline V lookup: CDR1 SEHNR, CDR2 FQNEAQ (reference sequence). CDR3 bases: TGTGCCAGCAGCTTAGCTTCAGGGCTTTCTGGAAACACCATATATTTT. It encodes CASSLASGLSGNTIYF. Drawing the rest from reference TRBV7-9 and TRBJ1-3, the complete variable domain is DTGVSQNPRHKITKRGQNVTFRCDPISEHNRLYWYRQTLGQGPEFLTYFQNEAQLEKSRLLSDRFSAERPKGSFSTLEIQRTEQGDSAMYLCASSLASGLSGNTIYFGEGSWLTVV.

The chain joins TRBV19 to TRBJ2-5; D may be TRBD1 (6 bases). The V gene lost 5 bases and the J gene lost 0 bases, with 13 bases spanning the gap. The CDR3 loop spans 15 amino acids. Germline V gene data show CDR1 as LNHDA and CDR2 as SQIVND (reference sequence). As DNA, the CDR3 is TGTGCCAGTAGTGTTAGACAGGAGAACCAAGAGACCCAGTACTTC. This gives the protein CASSVRQENQETQYF.

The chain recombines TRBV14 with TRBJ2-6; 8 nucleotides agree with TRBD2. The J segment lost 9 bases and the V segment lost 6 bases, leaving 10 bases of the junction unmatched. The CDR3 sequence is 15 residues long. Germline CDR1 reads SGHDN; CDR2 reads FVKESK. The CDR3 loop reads CASSPGGQHVNVLTF. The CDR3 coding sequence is TGTGCCAGCAGTCCGGGGGGGCAACATGTCAACGTCCTGACTTTC.

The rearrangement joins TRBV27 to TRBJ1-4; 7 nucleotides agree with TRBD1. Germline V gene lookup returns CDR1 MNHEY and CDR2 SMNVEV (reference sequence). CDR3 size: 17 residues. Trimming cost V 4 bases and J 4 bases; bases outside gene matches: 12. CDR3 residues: CASSSLITGEINEKLFF. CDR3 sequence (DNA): TGTGCCAGCAGTTCCCTAATTACAGGGGAGATTAATGAAAAACTGTTTTTT.

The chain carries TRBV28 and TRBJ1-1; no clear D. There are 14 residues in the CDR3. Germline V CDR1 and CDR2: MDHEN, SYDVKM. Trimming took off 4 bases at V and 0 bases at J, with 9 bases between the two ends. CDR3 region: CASSSSTMNTEAFF. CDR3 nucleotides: TGTGCCAGCAGTTCATCCACAATGAACACTGAAGCTTTCTTT.

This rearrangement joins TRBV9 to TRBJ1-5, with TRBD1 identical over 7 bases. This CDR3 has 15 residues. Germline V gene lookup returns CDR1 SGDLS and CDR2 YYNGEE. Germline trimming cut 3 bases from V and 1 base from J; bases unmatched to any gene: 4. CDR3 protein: CASSAPDRSNQPQHF. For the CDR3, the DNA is TGTGCCAGCAGCGCCCCGGACAGGAGCAATCAGCCCCAGCATTTT.

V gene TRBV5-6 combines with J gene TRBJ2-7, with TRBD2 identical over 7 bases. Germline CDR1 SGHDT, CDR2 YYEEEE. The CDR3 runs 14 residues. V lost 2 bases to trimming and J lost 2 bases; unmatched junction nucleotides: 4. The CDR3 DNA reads TGTGCCAGCAGCTTTTCAGGGACTACCTACGAGCAGTACTTC. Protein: CASSFSGTTYEQYF.